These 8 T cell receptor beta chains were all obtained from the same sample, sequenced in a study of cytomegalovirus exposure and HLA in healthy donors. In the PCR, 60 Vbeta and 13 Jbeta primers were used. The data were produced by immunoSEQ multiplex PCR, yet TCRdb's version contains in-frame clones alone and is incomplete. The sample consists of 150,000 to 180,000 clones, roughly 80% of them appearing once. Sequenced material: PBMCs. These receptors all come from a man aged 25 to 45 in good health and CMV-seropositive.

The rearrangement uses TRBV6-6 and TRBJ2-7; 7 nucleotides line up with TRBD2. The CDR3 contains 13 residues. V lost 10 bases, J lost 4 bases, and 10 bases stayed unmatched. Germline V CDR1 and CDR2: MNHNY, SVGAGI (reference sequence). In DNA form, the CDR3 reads TGTGCCACCTCCCGGCGGGAGTGGTACGAGCAGTACTTC. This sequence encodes CATSRREWYEQYF.

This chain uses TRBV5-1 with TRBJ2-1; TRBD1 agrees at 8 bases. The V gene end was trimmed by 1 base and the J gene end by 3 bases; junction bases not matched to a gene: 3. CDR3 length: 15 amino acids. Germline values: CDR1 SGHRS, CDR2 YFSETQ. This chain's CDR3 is CASSLTTGGYNEQFF. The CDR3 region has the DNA TGCGCCAGCAGCTTGACAACAGGGGGCTACAATGAGCAGTTCTTC.

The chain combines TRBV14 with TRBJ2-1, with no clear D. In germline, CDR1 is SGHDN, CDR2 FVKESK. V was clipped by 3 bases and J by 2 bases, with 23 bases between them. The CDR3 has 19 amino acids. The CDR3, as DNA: TGTGCCAGCAGCCAGTTCCGGTCCAGTTTCGCCCTAGCCTACAATGAGCAGTTCTTC. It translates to CASSQFRSSFALAYNEQFF.

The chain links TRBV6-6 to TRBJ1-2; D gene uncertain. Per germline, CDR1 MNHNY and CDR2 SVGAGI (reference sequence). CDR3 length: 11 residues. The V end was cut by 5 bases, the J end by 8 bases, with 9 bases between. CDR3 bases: TGTGCCAGCAGTGAGTCCTGGGGCTACACCTTC. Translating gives CASSESWGYTF.

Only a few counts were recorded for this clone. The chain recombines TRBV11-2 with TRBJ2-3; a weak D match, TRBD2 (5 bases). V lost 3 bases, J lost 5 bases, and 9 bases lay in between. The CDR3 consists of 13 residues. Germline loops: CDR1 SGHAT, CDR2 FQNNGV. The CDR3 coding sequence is TGTGCCAGCAGCTTCACCGAGGGAGATACGCAGTATTTT. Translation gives CASSFTEGDTQYF.

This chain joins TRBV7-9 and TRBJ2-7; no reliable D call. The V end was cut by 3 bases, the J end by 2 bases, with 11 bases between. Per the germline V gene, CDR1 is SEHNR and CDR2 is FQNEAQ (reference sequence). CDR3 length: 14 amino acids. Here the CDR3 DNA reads TGTGCCAGCAGCTTTTCCCAGTGGCCCTACGAGCAGTACTTC. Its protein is CASSFSQWPYEQYF.

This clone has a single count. The CDR3 region is CASSLYPGRSYNEQFF. The CDR3 DNA reads as TGTGCCAGCAGCTTATACCCAGGGCGGTCCTACAATGAGCAGTTCTTC. This chain links TRBV11-3 with TRBJ2-1, with D possibly matching TRBD1 (5 bases). The CDR3 contains 16 residues. Germline assignment: CDR1 SGHNT and CDR2 YENEEA. V lost 2 bases and J 1 base, leaving 12 bases between the germline ends.

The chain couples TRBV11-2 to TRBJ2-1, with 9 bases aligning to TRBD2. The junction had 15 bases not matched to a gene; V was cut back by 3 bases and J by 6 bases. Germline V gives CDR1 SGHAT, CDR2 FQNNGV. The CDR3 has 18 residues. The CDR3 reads CASSFPPAAGTSSNEQFF. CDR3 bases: TGTGCCAGCAGCTTCCCACCCGCCGCCGGGACTAGCAGCAATGAGCAGTTCTTC.